This T cell receptor (beta chain) originates from a study of blood T cell repertoires in COVID-19. Study details: T cells, B-cell-depleted T cells, or PBMCs provided the cDNA or gDNA that served as material.

Seattle's cohort entered during active infection and was followed longitudinally. Original handling: How many nucleated cells were present was estimated from reference gene primer amplification. Sequencing used immunoSEQ multiplex PCR; TCRdb keeps in-frame clones, though not all of them. That table is the source of V, J and clone size, and D and trimming were worked out from the DNA. The data show 250,000 to 350,000 clones, roughly 90% seen once. CDR1 is SGDLS and CDR2 is YYNGEE in the germline V gene. The CDR3 totals 13 residues. V shed 4 bases and J shed 3 bases, with 8 bases lying between them. Sample: peripheral blood. This clonotype was obtained from a woman in her 70s with COVID-19, enrolled during active disease. V is TRBV9 and J is TRBJ1-3, with no clear D. The CDR3 DNA follows: TGTGCCAGCAGCCCCCCCGGTGGAAACACCATATATTTT. Amino acid sequence: CASSPPGGNTIYF.